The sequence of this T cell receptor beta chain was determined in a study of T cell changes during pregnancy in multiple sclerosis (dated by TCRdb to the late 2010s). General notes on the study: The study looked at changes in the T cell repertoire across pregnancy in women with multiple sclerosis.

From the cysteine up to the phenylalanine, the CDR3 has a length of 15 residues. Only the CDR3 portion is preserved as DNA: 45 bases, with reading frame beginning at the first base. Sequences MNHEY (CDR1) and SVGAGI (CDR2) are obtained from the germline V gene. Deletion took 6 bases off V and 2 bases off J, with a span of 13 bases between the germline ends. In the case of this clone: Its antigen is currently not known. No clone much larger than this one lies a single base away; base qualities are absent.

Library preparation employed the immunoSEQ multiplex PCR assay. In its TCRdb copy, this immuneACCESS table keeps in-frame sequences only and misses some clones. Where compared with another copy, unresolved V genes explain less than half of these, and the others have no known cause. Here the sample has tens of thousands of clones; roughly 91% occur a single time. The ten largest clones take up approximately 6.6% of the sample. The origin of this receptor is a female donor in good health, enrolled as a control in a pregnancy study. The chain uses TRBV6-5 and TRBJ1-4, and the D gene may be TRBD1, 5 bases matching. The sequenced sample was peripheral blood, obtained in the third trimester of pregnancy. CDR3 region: CASSGARGTNEKLFF. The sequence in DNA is TGTGCCAGCAGCGGGGCCCGGGGGACTAATGAAAAACTGTTTTTT.